What follows are 19 T cell receptor beta chains derived from one specimen sequenced in a study of blood T cell repertoires in COVID-19. Repertoires were generated with immunoSEQ multiplex PCR, while TCRdb's copy carries only in-frame clones and drops some. Of 85,000 to 110,000 clones listed, about nine tenths are singletons. Source material: peripheral blood. These receptors all stem from an elderly woman in a cohort sampled during active COVID-19.

The rearrangement links TRBV7-9 to TRBJ2-6; the D gene is possibly TRBD2 (5 bases). The ends were cut back, 3 bases at V and 2 bases at J, with 17 bases in the middle. Germline values: CDR1 SEHNR, CDR2 FQNEAQ (reference sequence). This CDR3 spans 18 amino acids. The CDR3 protein is CASSFQGRVGTGANVLTF. As DNA, the CDR3 is TGTGCCAGCAGCTTCCAAGGGAGAGTAGGGACTGGGGCCAACGTCCTGACTTTC.

This clone occurred once. The chain recombines TRBV19 with TRBJ1-5; 9 bases are shared with TRBD1. Germline V lookup: CDR1 LNHDA, CDR2 SQIVND (reference sequence). V lost 5 bases to trimming and J lost 4 bases; unmatched junction nucleotides: 3. This CDR3 has 14 amino acids. The CDR3 sequence: CASSSGQGNQPQHF. Written as DNA, the CDR3 is TGTGCCAGTAGTTCCGGACAGGGGAATCAGCCCCAGCATTTT.

The chain joins TRBV11-2 to TRBJ1-1; the D is unclear. Germline assignment: CDR1 SGHAT and CDR2 FQNNGV. This CDR3 is built from 13 residues. V lost 1 base and J lost 8, with 11 bases in between. The CDR3, as DNA: TGTGCCAGCAGCTTAGCGGGGATGGAAGAAGCTTTCTTT. Translated, it gives CASSLAGMEEAFF. The variable domain in full, completed from reference TRBV11-2 and TRBJ1-1, reads EAGVAQSPRYKIIEKRQSVAFWCNPISGHATLYWYQQILGQGPKLLIQFQNNGVVDDSQLPKDRFSAERLKGVDSTLKIQPAKLEDSAVYLCASSLAGMEEAFFGQGTRLTVV.

The CDR3 is CASSSPDRIGYEQYF. The CDR3 DNA reads TGTGCCAGCAGTTCACCGGACAGGATAGGCTACGAGCAGTACTTC. This chain uses TRBV28 with TRBJ2-7; 7 bases match TRBD1. In germline, CDR1 is MDHEN, CDR2 SYDVKM. This CDR3 has 15 amino acids. The ends lost 4 bases at V and 3 bases at J; junction bases unmatched: 9.

CDR3 DNA: TGTGCCAGCAGTCTCACTCCGGGACAGGGGGCCGGTGGGGCCAACGTCCTGACTTTC. The encoded protein is CASSLTPGQGAGGANVLTF. The chain has TRBV27 and TRBJ2-6; TRBD1 agrees at 12 bases. The length of the CDR3 is 19 residues. Losses at the gene ends were 5 bases for V and 3 bases for J; bases not matched to a gene: 11. Looked up from germline, CDR1 is MNHEY and CDR2 is SMNVEV (reference sequence).

The chain combines TRBV28 with TRBJ2-4; a possible D gene is TRBD1 (6 bases). Trimming removed 1 base at V and 15 bases at J, with 13 bases between. CDR3 length equals 12 residues. Looked up from germline, CDR1 is MDHEN and CDR2 is SYDVKM. CDR3 protein: CASSLSGVVLYF. The DNA for the CDR3 is TGTGCCAGCAGTTTATCAGGGGTGGTGCTGTACTTC.

The rearrangement uses TRBV29-1 and TRBJ1-1; D gene ambiguous. CDR3 length: 11 amino acids. V was pared by 3 bases and J by 6 bases, with 8 bases between. Germline loops: CDR1 SQVTM, CDR2 ANQGSEA. Here the CDR3 DNA reads TGCAGCGTTGACCAGGTTGCTGAAGCTTTCTTT. Translation: CSVDQVAEAFF.

J is TRBJ2-2 and V is TRBV24-1; D is perhaps TRBD1 (6 bases). Germline CDR1 is KGHDR and CDR2 is SFDVKD. The V end was cut by 5 bases, the J end by 6 bases, with 12 bases between. The CDR3 loop spans 14 amino acids. The CDR3 sequence is CATSAKEGAGELFF. The CDR3 coding sequence is TGTGCCACCAGTGCTAAAGAGGGGGCCGGGGAGCTGTTTTTT.

The J gene is TRBJ2-1, the V gene TRBV12-5; TRBD2 agrees at 9 bases. Trimming cost V 7 bases and J 5 bases; bases outside gene matches: 6. The CDR3 is 14 amino acids. Per germline, CDR1 LGHNT and CDR2 FRNRAP. The CDR3 sequence is CASVRGGDNNEQFF. CDR3 DNA: TGTGCTAGTGTCCGCGGGGGGGACAACAATGAGCAGTTCTTC. Full variable domain (missing parts from reference TRBV12-5 and TRBJ2-1): DARVTQTPRHKVTEMGQEVTMRCQPILGHNTVFWYRQTMMQGLELLAYFRNRAPLDDSGMPKDRFSAEMPDATLATLKIQPSEPRDSAVYFCASVRGGDNNEQFFGPGTRLTVL.

The chain uses TRBV19 and TRBJ1-4; D is unclear. Germline CDR1 reads LNHDA; CDR2 reads SQIVND (reference sequence). The CDR3 sequence is 13 residues long. The V and J ends lost 3 bases and 5 bases respectively, with 7 bases between them. The CDR3 bases are TGTGCCAGTAGTATGGGCAGGAATGAAAAACTGTTTTTT. Residues: CASSMGRNEKLFF.

The chain is built from TRBV27 and TRBJ2-7; D not certain. The V end lost 2 bases, the J end lost 1 base, and 12 bases lay between the germline ends. This CDR3 comprises 15 residues. From germline, CDR1 is MNHEY and CDR2 SMNVEV (reference sequence). CDR3 in amino acids: CASSLGIAASYEQYF. CDR3 DNA: TGTGCCAGCAGTTTAGGAATAGCTGCGTCCTACGAGCAGTACTTC.

V usage is TRBV24-1 and J usage is TRBJ2-1, with TRBD2 as a possible D gene (6 bases). V was shortened by 2 bases and J by 8 bases, with 21 bases between the two germline ends. This CDR3 region has 17 residues. From germline, CDR1 is KGHDR and CDR2 SFDVKD. This CDR3 is CATSDSRTNLMIHEQFF. DNA for the CDR3: TGTGCCACCAGTGATTCGAGGACTAATCTGATGATCCATGAGCAGTTCTTC.

This sequence joins TRBV12-3 or TRBV12-4 and TRBJ2-1, with 11 nucleotides matching TRBD1. V trimming: 7 bases; J trimming: 13 bases; junction bases outside the gene matches: 6. This CDR3 region has 12 residues. The CDR3 protein is CASTAGQGEQFF. The CDR3 coding sequence is TGTGCCAGCACCGCGGGACAGGGGGAACAGTTCTTC.

This chain connects TRBV14 to TRBJ1-6; unclear D gene. Germline V CDR1 and CDR2: SGHDN, FVKESK. The CDR3 covers 15 residues. V lost 1 base and J lost 4, with 8 bases in between. The CDR3 region is CASSQGGQYNSPLHF. DNA for the CDR3: TGTGCCAGCAGCCAAGGTGGGCAATATAATTCACCCCTCCACTTT.

The rearrangement links TRBV7-9 to TRBJ2-7; TRBD1 aligns across 7 bases. This CDR3 contains 15 residues. Germline-derived CDR1 and CDR2 are SEHNR and FQNEAQ (reference sequence). The V and J ends lost 4 bases and 0 bases, in that order; junction bases with no gene match: 6. Here the CDR3 DNA reads TGTGCCAGCAGCTCGGACAGGCAGCTCTCCTACGAGCAGTACTTC. Translating gives CASSSDRQLSYEQYF. The full variable domain, completed using reference TRBV7-9 and TRBJ2-7, is DTGVSQNPRHKITKRGQNVTFRCDPISEHNRLYWYRQTLGQGPEFLTYFQNEAQLEKSRLLSDRFSAERPKGSFSTLEIQRTEQGDSAMYLCASSSDRQLSYEQYFGPGTRLTVT.

V usage is TRBV28 and J usage is TRBJ1-4; TRBD1 might be the D (5 bases). Germline CDR1 MDHEN, CDR2 SYDVKM. The V end was cut by 3 bases, the J end by 8 bases, with 16 bases between. This CDR3 has 15 residues. The CDR3 loop is CASSFGGLPREKLFF. The CDR3 DNA sequence: TGTGCCAGCAGTTTTGGGGGACTTCCGAGGGAAAAACTGTTTTTT.

The count of this clone is one. This chain connects TRBV7-2 to TRBJ2-1; the match to TRBD2 covers 11 bases. CDR1 SGHTA and CDR2 FQGNSA come from the germline V gene. The CDR3 runs to 15 residues. Trimming took 5 bases from V and 3 from J; bases not matched to a gene: 3. The CDR3 region is CASSKTSGVYNEQFF. The CDR3 DNA reads as TGTGCCAGCAGCAAGACTAGCGGGGTCTACAATGAGCAGTTCTTC.

This chain uses TRBV9 with TRBJ1-1, with D uncertain. CDR1 SGDLS and CDR2 YYNGEE come from the germline V gene. Trimming left V 4 bases short and J 4 bases short, with 17 bases between. This CDR3 region has 15 residues. CDR3 loop: CASSPQRSGLTEAFF. The DNA for the CDR3 is TGTGCCAGCAGCCCCCAGAGGAGTGGTCTCACTGAAGCTTTCTTT.

The J gene is TRBJ2-7, the V gene TRBV3-1 (or the pseudogene TRBV3-2); 8 bases are a match to TRBD2. The trim removed 4 bases at V and 3 bases at J, leaving 14 bases unmatched. The CDR3 contains 17 residues. Germline V CDR1 and CDR2: LGHDT, YNNKEL (reference sequence). The CDR3 DNA sequence: TGTGCCAGCAGCCTCGGATCCGGGACTAGATGGGTCTACGAGCAGTACTTC. This translates into CASSLGSGTRWVYEQYF.